This is a list of T cell receptor beta chains from one sample in a study of blood T cell repertoires in COVID-19. The table came from immunoSEQ multiplex PCR; TCRdb's copy has only in-frame clones and leaves some out. The data contain under 300,000 clones, about 89% of them singletons. Sequenced material: PBMCs or T cells enriched from blood (not recorded which). The receptors originated from a woman between 40 and 50 years old who had recovered from COVID-19. The CDR3 runs from the conserved cysteine through the conserved F or W. The D gene is left open where the match is weak. The size field is filled for only some rows; it gives once, few, many or a size class.

CDR3 length: 14; V gene: TRBV10-3; D gene: TRBD2; clone size: once; J gene: TRBJ2-7; CDR3 DNA: TGTGCCTCCCGGGGGGACGACAGAGGCTACGAGCAGTACTTC; CDR3 protein: CASRGDDRGYEQYF
CDR3 length: 15; V gene: TRBV5-4; D gene: TRBD1; clone size: NA; J gene: TRBJ1-1; CDR3 DNA: TGTGCCAGCAGCCCCTGGGACAGGCGGGAGGGGACAGCTTTCTTT; CDR3 protein: CASSPWDRREGTAFF
CDR3 length: 15; V gene: TRBV6-4; D gene: NA; clone size: few; J gene: TRBJ1-3; CDR3 DNA: TGTGCCAGCAGTGAACATGCGGGCTCTGGAAACACCATATATTTT; CDR3 protein: CASSEHAGSGNTIYF
CDR3 length: 13; V gene: TRBV2; D gene: NA; clone size: NA; J gene: TRBJ2-2; CDR3 DNA: TGTGCCAGCAGGCGGACAGAAACCGGGGAGCTGTTTTTT; CDR3 protein: CASRRTETGELFF
CDR3 length: 13; V gene: TRBV19; D gene: TRBD1; clone size: NA; J gene: TRBJ1-2; CDR3 DNA: TGTGCCAGTAGCAGAACGACAGGGGCGGGCTACACCTTC; CDR3 protein: CASSRTTGAGYTF
CDR3 length: 16; V gene: TRBV7-3; D gene: NA; clone size: NA; J gene: TRBJ1-1; CDR3 DNA: TGTGCCAGCAGCTTAACGGCCAGGGGTGGGAACACTGAAGCTTTCTTT; CDR3 protein: CASSLTARGGNTEAFF
CDR3 length: 14; V gene: TRBV5-1; D gene: NA; clone size: once; J gene: TRBJ1-4; CDR3 DNA: TGCGCCAGCAGCCAGGGGCAGAGTAATGAAAAACTGTTTTTT; CDR3 protein: CASSQGQSNEKLFF
CDR3 length: 12; V gene: TRBV5-1; D gene: NA; clone size: NA; J gene: TRBJ1-1; CDR3 DNA: TGCGCCAGCAGCTTTGGAGAAGCAGAAGCTTTCTTT; CDR3 protein: CASSFGEAEAFF
CDR3 length: 13; V gene: TRBV25-1; D gene: TRBD1; clone size: NA; J gene: TRBJ1-1; CDR3 DNA: TGTGCCAGCAGTAAAACAGGGGGCACTGAAGCTTTCTTT; CDR3 protein: CASSKTGGTEAFF
CDR3 length: 16; V gene: TRBV5-1; D gene: TRBD1; clone size: NA; J gene: TRBJ1-4; CDR3 DNA: TGCGCCAGCAGCTTGGGAACGACAGGGGGACATGAAAAACTGTTTTTT; CDR3 protein: CASSLGTTGGHEKLFF
CDR3 length: 16; V gene: TRBV5-1; D gene: NA; clone size: NA; J gene: TRBJ1-1; CDR3 DNA: TGCGCCAGCAGCTTGGGGTTCGTGGGGCCGAACACTGAAGCTTTCTTT; CDR3 protein: CASSLGFVGPNTEAFF
CDR3 length: 14; V gene: TRBV6-2/TRBV6-3; D gene: NA; clone size: NA; J gene: TRBJ2-2; CDR3 DNA: TGTGCCAGCAGTCTACAGGAGAACACCGGGGAGCTGTTTTTT; CDR3 protein: CASSLQENTGELFF
CDR3 length: 14; V gene: TRBV5-1; D gene: NA; clone size: NA; J gene: TRBJ1-4; CDR3 DNA: TGCGCCAGCAGCGTTGAAGGGAATGGAGGAAAACTGTTTTTT; CDR3 protein: CASSVEGNGGKLFF
CDR3 length: 14; V gene: TRBV29-1; D gene: NA; clone size: NA; J gene: TRBJ1-1; CDR3 DNA: TGCAGCGTTGAGCGGGGAGTAGGAGAAACTGAAGCTTTCTTT; CDR3 protein: CSVERGVGETEAFF
CDR3 length: 18; V gene: TRBV4-1; D gene: TRBD2; clone size: few; J gene: TRBJ2-7; CDR3 DNA: TGCGCCAGCAGCCAAGTTAGCGGGGGGGCCAATGCTAGATACGAGCAGTACTTC; CDR3 protein: CASSQVSGGANARYEQYF
CDR3 length: 14; V gene: TRBV19; D gene: NA; clone size: once; J gene: TRBJ1-3; CDR3 DNA: TGTGCCAGTAGCAAGCGTGGTACTGGAAACACCATATATTTT; CDR3 protein: CASSKRGTGNTIYF
CDR3 length: 12; V gene: TRBV12-3/TRBV12-4; D gene: NA; clone size: NA; J gene: TRBJ2-3; CDR3 DNA: TGTGCCAGCGCGGGCGGGCCAGATACGCAGTATTTT; CDR3 protein: CASAGGPDTQYF
CDR3 length: 15; V gene: TRBV9; D gene: NA; clone size: NA; J gene: TRBJ2-2; CDR3 DNA: TGTGCCAGCAGTCCTCGGGGACTCGGGACCGGGGAGCTGTTTTTT; CDR3 protein: CASSPRGLGTGELFF
CDR3 length: 13; V gene: TRBV10-2; D gene: NA; clone size: few; J gene: TRBJ1-3; CDR3 DNA: TGCGCCAGCAGACAGGGCTCTGGAAACACCATATATTTT; CDR3 protein: CASRQGSGNTIYF
CDR3 length: 15; V gene: TRBV30; D gene: TRBD2; clone size: NA; J gene: TRBJ2-7; CDR3 DNA: TGTGCCTGGAGTCCCTTCGTTGGGAGGGCCTACGAGCAGTACTTC; CDR3 protein: CAWSPFVGRAYEQYF
CDR3 length: 15; V gene: TRBV7-9; D gene: TRBD1; clone size: NA; J gene: TRBJ1-1; CDR3 DNA: TGTGCCAGCAGCAAAGGACAGGGGGGGAACACTGAAGCTTTCTTT; CDR3 protein: CASSKGQGGNTEAFF
CDR3 length: 14; V gene: TRBV7-2; D gene: TRBD1; clone size: once; J gene: TRBJ1-1; CDR3 DNA: TGTGCCAGCAGTTCCGTACAGGGGGTAACTGAAGCTTTCTTT; CDR3 protein: CASSSVQGVTEAFF
CDR3 length: 15; V gene: TRBV23-1; D gene: TRBD1; clone size: NA; J gene: TRBJ1-2; CDR3 DNA: TGCGCCAGCAGTCAATTCAGGGGGCAAAGGTATGGCTACACCTTC; CDR3 protein: CASSQFRGQRYGYTF
CDR3 length: 15; V gene: TRBV2; D gene: NA; clone size: NA; J gene: TRBJ2-5; CDR3 DNA: TGTGCCAGCAGTGAGATGACTAGTATCCAAGAGACCCAGTACTTC; CDR3 protein: CASSEMTSIQETQYF
CDR3 length: 13; V gene: TRBV6-5; D gene: TRBD1; clone size: NA; J gene: TRBJ1-2; CDR3 DNA: TGTGCCAGCAGGCCGGGACAGGGGTTTGGCTACACCTTC; CDR3 protein: CASRPGQGFGYTF
CDR3 length: 18; V gene: TRBV28; D gene: TRBD1; clone size: NA; J gene: TRBJ1-1; CDR3 DNA: TGTGCCAGCAGTTTATTTCAAGGGACAGGGAAAAGAAAGACTGAAGCTTTCTTT; CDR3 protein: CASSLFQGTGKRKTEAFF
CDR3 length: 15; V gene: TRBV7-6; D gene: TRBD1; clone size: NA; J gene: TRBJ2-1; CDR3 DNA: TGTGCCAGCAGCCCGGAGACAGGGTCCTACAATGAGCAGTTCTTC; CDR3 protein: CASSPETGSYNEQFF
CDR3 length: 16; V gene: TRBV9; D gene: TRBD1; clone size: NA; J gene: TRBJ1-2; CDR3 DNA: TGTGCCAGCAGCGTAGCTCCCGACAGGGCATTAAGTGGCTACACCTTC; CDR3 protein: CASSVAPDRALSGYTF
CDR3 length: 16; V gene: TRBV21-1; D gene: NA; clone size: NA; J gene: TRBJ1-1; CDR3 DNA: TGTGCCAGCAGCCCCAGCGGCGACAGGATGAACACTGAAGCTTTCTTT; CDR3 protein: CASSPSGDRMNTEAFF
CDR3 length: 15; V gene: TRBV5-1; D gene: TRBD2; clone size: NA; J gene: TRBJ2-3; CDR3 DNA: TGCGCCAGCAGTCCCTTTAGCGGGAGTACAGATACGCAGTATTTT; CDR3 protein: CASSPFSGSTDTQYF
CDR3 length: 15; V gene: TRBV18; D gene: TRBD1; clone size: NA; J gene: TRBJ2-7; CDR3 DNA: TGTGCCAGCTCACCGAGCCAGGGGGCGTCCTACGAGCAGTACTTC; CDR3 protein: CASSPSQGASYEQYF
CDR3 length: 15; V gene: TRBV2; D gene: NA; clone size: NA; J gene: TRBJ1-1; CDR3 DNA: TGTGCCAGCAAGTCGCAACCCTCCGGGAACACTGAAGCTTTCTTT; CDR3 protein: CASKSQPSGNTEAFF
CDR3 length: 14; V gene: TRBV6-2/TRBV6-3; D gene: NA; clone size: NA; J gene: TRBJ2-5; CDR3 DNA: TGTGCCAGCAGTTACTACGAGCGACAAGAGACCCAGTACTTC; CDR3 protein: CASSYYERQETQYF
CDR3 length: 13; V gene: TRBV7-8; D gene: NA; clone size: once; J gene: TRBJ2-1; CDR3 DNA: TGTGCCAGCAGCTTATACAGGGCATCTGAGCAGTTCTTC; CDR3 protein: CASSLYRASEQFF
CDR3 length: 13; V gene: TRBV18; D gene: NA; clone size: NA; J gene: TRBJ1-5; CDR3 DNA: TGTGCCAGCTCCCCGGGGGGGGATCAGCCCCAGCATTTT; CDR3 protein: CASSPGGDQPQHF
CDR3 length: 15; V gene: TRBV6-5; D gene: TRBD1; clone size: NA; J gene: TRBJ1-5; CDR3 DNA: TGTGCCAGCAGTTACACAACAGGGGGCGATCAGCCCCAGCATTTT; CDR3 protein: CASSYTTGGDQPQHF
CDR3 length: 15; V gene: TRBV5-1; D gene: NA; clone size: once; J gene: TRBJ2-1; CDR3 DNA: TGCGCCAGCAGCTTGCATCTGTCGGGATACAATGAGCAGTTCTTC; CDR3 protein: CASSLHLSGYNEQFF
CDR3 length: 14; V gene: TRBV6-5; D gene: TRBD1; clone size: NA; J gene: TRBJ2-2; CDR3 DNA: TGTGCCAGCAGTCAGACAGGGGGAACCGGGGAGCTGTTTTTT; CDR3 protein: CASSQTGGTGELFF
CDR3 length: 16; V gene: TRBV27; D gene: NA; clone size: NA; J gene: TRBJ1-5; CDR3 DNA: TGTGCCAGCAGTTTCTCCGGGACATATAGCAATCAGCCCCAGCATTTT; CDR3 protein: CASSFSGTYSNQPQHF
CDR3 length: 15; V gene: TRBV4-1; D gene: TRBD2; clone size: NA; J gene: TRBJ2-1; CDR3 DNA: TGCGCCAGCAGCCAAACGTGGACTAGTGGGAATGAGCAGTTCTTC; CDR3 protein: CASSQTWTSGNEQFF
CDR3 length: 14; V gene: TRBV15; D gene: TRBD1; clone size: NA; J gene: TRBJ2-7; CDR3 DNA: TGTGCCACCAGCAGAGAGGCAGGGGGCTACGAGCAGTACTTC; CDR3 protein: CATSREAGGYEQYF